This T cell receptor beta chain was retrieved from a study of metastatic and nonmetastatic thyroid tumors. Background on the study: Comparative analysis of repertoires was undertaken across blood and tumor or nodule tissue obtained from malignant and benign thyroid patients.

Until they underwent thyroid surgery, no patient had received any treatment. In the original workflow: What underpinned the distant-metastasis classifier for papillary thyroid cancer was the set of CDR3 differences across clinicopathological groups. Through MiXCR, TCRdb re-clonotyped the PCR reads. The V and J calls and clone size are TCRdb's, not the authors'. The table includes 15,000 to 20,000 clones, approximately 25% detected once. Trimming took 6 bases from V and 1 from J, leaving 15 bases between them. The CDR3 totals 14 residues. Per the germline V gene, CDR1 is GTSNPN and CDR2 is SVGIG (reference sequence).

The receptor was derived from a female donor with papillary thyroid cancer or a benign thyroid nodule (not recorded which). Some clones in this sample may be carry-over from other donors' samples. The sample was adjacent normal tissue. The chain couples TRBV30 to TRBJ1-1, with TRBD1 as a possible D gene (5 bases). CDR3 loop: CACLLDTRNTEAFF. CDR3 in DNA: TGTGCCTGTCTTTTGGACACCAGGAACACTGAAGCTTTCTTT. The full variable domain, its missing parts supplied by reference TRBV30 and TRBJ1-1, is SQTIHQWPATLVQPVGSPLSLECTVEGTSNPNLYWYRQAAGRGLQLLFYSVGIGQISSEVPQNLSASRPQDRQFILSSKKLLLSDSGFYLCACLLDTRNTEAFFGQGTRLTVV.